This T cell receptor (beta chain) was recovered during a study of response to subunit inactivated influenza vaccine listed by TCRdb under 2018. Describing the broader study: The study used deep quantitative T cell receptor repertoire profiling to track responses to a trivalent subunit inactivated influenza vaccine.

Findings and caveats that apply to the study as a whole: The authors suggested that each seasonal influenza vaccination may recruit only a limited number of new T cells.

The library was produced with RT-PCR. Sequenced on an Illumina HiSeq 2500. The public reads were reprocessed in TCRdb via fastp at Q25 and MiXCR, keeping in-frame beta chains. Rows are unified per CDR3 protein, each entry keeping the most common DNA and genes. The sample contains almost 600,000 distinct CDR3 sequences, 14% of them found a single time. In total, the top ten clones hold around 10% of the sample. With regard to this clonotype: There is no known antigen for this receptor. No much larger clone is present one base from it, and per-base qualities are unavailable.

V sheds 1 base and J sheds 2 bases, leaving 8 bases between their ends. From the cysteine through the phenylalanine, the CDR3 covers 15 amino acids. Only the CDR3 portion is preserved as DNA: 45 bases, with reading frame beginning at the first base. The source material was PBMCs from blood, sampled approximately 13 days after vaccination. The receptor chain draws on TRBV12-3 or TRBV12-4 and TRBJ1-4; possibly the D gene is TRBD1, per 5 matching bases. This TCR came from a man in his fifties who received an inactivated influenza vaccine. Donor details come from another sample of the same person, matched by shared clones. The DNA sequence is given as TGTGCCAGCAGTTTAGGCAGGGTCACTAATGAAAAACTGTTTTTT. The encoded protein is CASSLGRVTNEKLFF.